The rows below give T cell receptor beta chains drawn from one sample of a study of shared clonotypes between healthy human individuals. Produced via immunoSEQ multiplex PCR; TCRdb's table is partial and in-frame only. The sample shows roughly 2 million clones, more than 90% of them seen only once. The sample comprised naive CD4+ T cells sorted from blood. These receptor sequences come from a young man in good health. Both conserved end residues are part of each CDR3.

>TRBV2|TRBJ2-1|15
CASSIDRGRANEQFF
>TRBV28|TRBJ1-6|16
CASSAPGQGMGSPLHF
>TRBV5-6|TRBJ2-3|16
CASTTFPQGRADTQYF
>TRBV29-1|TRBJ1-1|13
CSVERGGNTEAFF
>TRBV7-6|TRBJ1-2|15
CASSFDRAFDYGYTF
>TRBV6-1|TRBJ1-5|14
CASSPEGGNQPQHF
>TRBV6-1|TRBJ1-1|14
CASRWGQGGTEAFF
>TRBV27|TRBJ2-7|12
CASGTGFTEQYF
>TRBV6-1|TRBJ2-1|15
CASITGGLSYNEQFF
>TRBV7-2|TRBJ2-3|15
CASSLWGRNTDTQYF
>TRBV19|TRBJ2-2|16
CASSIGLAGNTGELFF
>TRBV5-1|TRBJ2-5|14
CASSRREYQETQYF
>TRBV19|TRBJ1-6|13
CASSIDWYSPLHF
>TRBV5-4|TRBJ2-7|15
CASSPPPGNPYEQYF
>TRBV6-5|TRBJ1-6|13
CASSPNRDSPLHF
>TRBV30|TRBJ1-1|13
CAWSPRSQGEAFF
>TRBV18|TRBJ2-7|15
CASSPPFGTPGEQYF
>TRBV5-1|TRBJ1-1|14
CASRGTGANTEAFF
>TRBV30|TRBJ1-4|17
CAWDERSTTVTNEKLFF
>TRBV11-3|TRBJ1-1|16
CASSLAEGQKNTEAFF
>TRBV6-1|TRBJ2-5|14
CASSVGTIRETQYF
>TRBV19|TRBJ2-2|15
CASFWGQGITGELFF
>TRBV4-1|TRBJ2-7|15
CASSHPGQGPYEQYF
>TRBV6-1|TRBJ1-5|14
CASSRGRLEQPQHF
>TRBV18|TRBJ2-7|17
CASSPGTSGSSAYEQYF
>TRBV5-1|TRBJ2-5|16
CATTPGAGGPRETQYF
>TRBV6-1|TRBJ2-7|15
CASSEALAATYEQYF
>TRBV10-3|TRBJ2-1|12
CAISESLGWQFF
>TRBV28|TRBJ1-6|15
CASKSDLRQSSPLHF
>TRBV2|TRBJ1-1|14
CASSDWVRGTEAFF
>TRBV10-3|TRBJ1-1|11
CAISDTTEAFF
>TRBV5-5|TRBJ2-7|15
CASSRRGGQPYEQYF
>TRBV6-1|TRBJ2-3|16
CASSGRQGGGTDTQYF
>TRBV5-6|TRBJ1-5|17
CASSLRRSGNSNQPQHF
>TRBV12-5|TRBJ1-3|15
CASGLATVSGNTIYF
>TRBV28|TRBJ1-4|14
CASSLNAAGEKLFF
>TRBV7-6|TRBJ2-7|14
CASSSEGGAYEQYF
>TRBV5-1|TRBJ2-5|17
CASSPGLAGGRAETQYF
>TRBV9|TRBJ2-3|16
CASSVASTRGTDTQYF
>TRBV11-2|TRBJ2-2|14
CASWTGLNTGELFF
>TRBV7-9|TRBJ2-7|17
CASSLVGQGGFSYEQYF
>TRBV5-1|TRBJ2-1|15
CASSLASSSYNEQFF
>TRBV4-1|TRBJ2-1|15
CASRLSTSGYNEQFF
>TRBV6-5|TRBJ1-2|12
CASSRRVGGYTF
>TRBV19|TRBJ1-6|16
CASSTQGYSYNSPLHF
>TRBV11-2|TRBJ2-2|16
CASSRPAAGNTGELFF